This TCR beta chain was captured by sequencing in a study of T cell responses to AZD1222 COVID-19 vaccine. Study-wide points: No repertoire was sampled before or during the peak T cell response, only after it.

TCRdb's table, derived via immunoSEQ multiplex PCR, lists solely in-frame clones and lacks some. The table includes around 140,000 clones, roughly nine tenths detected once. CDR3 length equals 16 residues. Trimming removed 0 bases from V and 4 bases from J, with 15 bases in between. Germline CDR1 reads SNHLY; CDR2 reads FYNNEI. Notes on this clone: The antigen is unknown.

The rearrangement joins TRBV2 to TRBJ1-1; no definite D call. The input for sequencing was peripheral blood, taken 28 days after the second AZD1222 dose. The clonotype comes from an adult who received the AZD1222 COVID-19 vaccine. The CDR3 sequence is CASSEAGGRIGTEAFF. CDR3 DNA: TGTGCCAGCAGTGAAGCCGGAGGGAGAATTGGCACTGAAGCTTTCTTT.